The rows below give T cell receptor beta chains drawn from one sample of a study of CD8 T cells in Susac syndrome. Via MiXCR, TCRdb re-called the immunoSEQ multiplex PCR reads, giving one row per CDR3 protein. This table holds roughly 200,000 distinct CDR3 sequences, around 93% found once. The sequencing input was CD4+ T cells from PBMCs. The receptors here all came from a human donor in good health. Both conserved end residues are part of each CDR3. D genes are given only for firm matches. A row's size may be missing; if present it is once, few, many or a size class.

v_gene	len	d_gene	j_gene	abundance	CDR3nt	CDR3aa
TRBV29-1	14	TRBD2	TRBJ2-5	-	TGCAGCGTTGTGCAGCGGGGGGCCGCGGAGACCCAGTACTTC	CSVVQRGAAETQYF
TRBV19	15	-	TRBJ2-7	-	TGTGCCAGTAGTATTCGGGGGGACATCCTCTACGAGCAGTACTTC	CASSIRGDILYEQYF
TRBV7-2	16	TRBD1	TRBJ1-2	-	TGTGCCAGCAGCCCCCGGGACAGGGGACTTAACTATGGCTACACCTTC	CASSPRDRGLNYGYTF
TRBV29-1	15	-	TRBJ2-7	-	TGCAGCGTTCTTCTTCCCAGGGGTTTTTCCTACGAGCAGTACTTC	CSVLLPRGFSYEQYF
TRBV27	14	-	TRBJ2-3	-	TGTGCCAGCAGTTCCCCCTTTGGGCCAGATACGCAGTATTTT	CASSSPFGPDTQYF
TRBV11-1	14	TRBD1	TRBJ1-1	-	TGTGCCAGCAGCTCCACAGGGGGGAACACTGAAGCTTTCTTT	CASSSTGGNTEAFF
TRBV4-2	15	-	TRBJ1-3	-	TGTGCCAGCAGCCAAGAAACTCACTCTGGAAACACCATATATTTT	CASSQETHSGNTIYF
TRBV20-1	14	-	TRBJ2-4	-	TGCAGTGCTGGAGACGATACTCCCAAAAACATTCAGTACTTC	CSAGDDTPKNIQYF
TRBV6-1	14	-	TRBJ2-3	once	TGTGCCAGCAGTGAAGCACTAGCTACAGATACGCAGTATTTT	CASSEALATDTQYF
TRBV6-2/TRBV6-3	16	-	TRBJ2-5	-	TGTGCCAGCACCCCCAGAGGTCGGAGCCTCCAAGAGACCCAGTACTTC	CASTPRGRSLQETQYF
TRBV20-1	17	TRBD1	TRBJ2-2	-	TGCAGTGCTATAGACAGGGGGCCAAAAGTAGGAACCGGGGAGCTGTTTTTT	CSAIDRGPKVGTGELFF
TRBV12-3/TRBV12-4	15	-	TRBJ1-6	-	TGTGCCAGCAGCCCTGGACTGTCCTATAATTCACCCCTCCACTTT	CASSPGLSYNSPLHF
TRBV20-1	14	-	TRBJ2-7	-	TGCAGGGCTAGGGAGGCTAGCAAGACCTACGAGCAGTACTTC	CRAREASKTYEQYF
TRBV12-3/TRBV12-4	15	TRBD1	TRBJ2-7	-	TGTGCCAGCAGTTTCTTCGGGACAGGTTATTACGAGCAGTACTTC	CASSFFGTGYYEQYF
TRBV5-4	13	-	TRBJ2-1	-	TGTGCCAGCAGCCCTACACAGCGGGATGAGCAGTTCTTC	CASSPTQRDEQFF
TRBV12-3/TRBV12-4	13	-	TRBJ2-5	-	TGTGCCAGCAGTTTAGTTCAGGGAGAGACCCAGTACTTC	CASSLVQGETQYF
TRBV30	13	-	TRBJ1-5	-	TGTGCCTGGAGTGTAGAGAGTTATCAGCCCCAGCATTTT	CAWSVESYQPQHF
TRBV24-1	16	TRBD1	TRBJ2-1	-	TGTGCCACCAGTGATTTATCCGGGACAGGGACGAATGAGCAGTTCTTC	CATSDLSGTGTNEQFF
TRBV3-1	19	-	TRBJ2-2	-	TGTGCCAGCAGCCAAGATAGAAACAGGGTCCCTTTGGGCACCGGGGAGCTGTTTTTT	CASSQDRNRVPLGTGELFF
TRBV2	10	-	TRBJ2-1	-	TGTGCCAGCAGTGAAGCACGGGCCTTCTTC	CASSEARAFF
TRBV9	17	TRBD2	TRBJ2-5	-	TGTGCCAGCAGCGTAGATCCTAGCGGGGGCCCTAAAGAGACCCAGTACTTC	CASSVDPSGGPKETQYF
TRBV5-1	15	TRBD1	TRBJ2-1	-	TGCGCCAGCAGCTTCCGGGACAGGGCTGACAATGAGCAGTTCTTC	CASSFRDRADNEQFF
TRBV29-1	14	-	TRBJ2-2	-	TGCAGCGGCAAGTTGAGGGGCGCGGGGGGGGAGCTGTTTTTT	CSGKLRGAGGELFF
TRBV6-1	18	-	TRBJ2-5	-	TGTGCCAGCAGTCCCCCGGTTGCCGCTGCTGGACGGTCGGAGACCCAGTACTTC	CASSPPVAAAGRSETQYF
TRBV20-1	11	-	TRBJ2-6	-	TGCAGTGCTTCCGGGGCCAACGTCCTGACTTTC	CSASGANVLTF
TRBV12-3/TRBV12-4	13	-	TRBJ1-5	-	TGTGCCAGCAGTACGCAGGGAGTTGGGCCCCAGCATTTT	CASSTQGVGPQHF
TRBV3-1	15	-	TRBJ1-5	-	TGTGCCAGCAGCTCCCGGGGGGGGGTCGGTCAGCCCCAGCATTTT	CASSSRGGVGQPQHF
TRBV12-3/TRBV12-4	13	-	TRBJ2-5	-	TGTGCCAGCAGTTGGCTAGAGGGGGAGACCCAGTACTTC	CASSWLEGETQYF
TRBV15	16	-	TRBJ2-1	few	TGTGCCACCAGCAGAGTGGGGCAGGGGAAGGACAATGAGCAGTTCTTC	CATSRVGQGKDNEQFF
TRBV7-2	9	-	TRBJ2-7	-	TGTGCCAGATACTACGAGCAGTACTTC	CARYYEQYF
TRBV19	18	TRBD2	TRBJ2-1	-	TGTGCCAGTAGTAAGACTAGCGGGGGGCCTCCCCTCTACAATGAGCAGTTCTTC	CASSKTSGGPPLYNEQFF
TRBV7-2	13	-	TRBJ2-5	few	TGTGCCAGCAGCTTAGACGGGACAGAGACCCAGTACTTC	CASSLDGTETQYF
TRBV12-3/TRBV12-4	13	-	TRBJ2-1	once	TGTGCCAGCACCCGGGACTTATACAATGAGCAGTTCTTC	CASTRDLYNEQFF